The 22 T cell receptor beta chains below were found in one sample sequenced in a study of cytomegalovirus exposure and HLA in healthy donors. The protocol was immunoSEQ multiplex PCR, while the TCRdb copy is restricted to in-frame clones and leaves out a portion. The data hold fewer than 200,000 clones, with approximately 87% observed a single time. The sample was PBMCs. All receptors derive from a woman younger than 45 in good health and CMV-seronegative.

The V gene is TRBV30, the J gene TRBJ1-4, with 8 bases lining up with TRBD1. Per germline, CDR1 GTSNPN and CDR2 SVGIG (reference sequence). CDR3 length equals 15 residues. After removal of 8 bases from V and 2 bases from J, the junction contained 10 bases not matched to a gene. The CDR3 region is CARTGQGSTNEKLFF. The CDR3 DNA reads TGTGCCCGGACCGGACAGGGAAGCACTAATGAAAAACTGTTTTTT.

This chain connects TRBV30 to TRBJ2-4, with 7 bases that match TRBD1. V lost 1 base, J lost 8 bases, and 14 bases stayed unmatched. The CDR3 runs to 16 residues. The germline gives CDR1 GTSNPN, CDR2 SVGIG (reference sequence). In DNA, the CDR3 is TGTGCCTGGAGTGGCCGATATAGAGGGGGCACGGACATTCAGTACTTC. Protein sequence: CAWSGRYRGGTDIQYF.

V is TRBV12-5 and J is TRBJ1-5; TRBD1 matches 11 bases. The CDR3 covers 14 residues. CDR1 is LGHNT, CDR2 FRNRAP, per germline. V trimming: 6 bases; J trimming: 6 bases; junction bases outside the gene matches: 4. CDR3 nucleotide sequence: TGTGCTAGTGGACCGGGACAGGGGGTTCAGCCCCAGCATTTT. Amino acid sequence: CASGPGQGVQPQHF. Together with reference TRBV12-5 and TRBJ1-5, the CDR3 gives the full variable domain: DARVTQTPRHKVTEMGQEVTMRCQPILGHNTVFWYRQTMMQGLELLAYFRNRAPLDDSGMPKDRFSAEMPDATLATLKIQPSEPRDSAVYFCASGPGQGVQPQHFGDGTRLSIL.

This chain uses TRBV4-3 with TRBJ1-5, with D possibly matching TRBD1 (5 bases). The CDR3 has 15 amino acids. Trimming left V 0 bases short and J 3 bases short, with 9 bases between. CDR1 is LGHNA, CDR2 YSLEER, per germline. The CDR3 coding sequence is TGCGCCAGCAGCCAAGATATAGGGGTCAATCAGCCCCAGCATTTT. It specifies CASSQDIGVNQPQHF.

The chain recombines TRBV7-8 with TRBJ2-3; TRBD2 aligns across 10 bases. The CDR3 covers 16 residues. Trimming removed 5 bases from V and 0 bases from J; junction bases left unmatched: 5. Germline assignment: CDR1 SGHVS and CDR2 FQNEAQ. CDR3 sequence reads: CASSPNSGGSTDTQYF. For the CDR3, the DNA is TGTGCCAGCAGCCCTAATAGCGGGGGGAGCACAGATACGCAGTATTTT.

This clone is a singleton in its sample. The chain links TRBV5-1 to TRBJ2-6; 8 bases are shared with TRBD2. V trimming: 2 bases; J trimming: 2 bases; junction bases outside the gene matches: 3. CDR1 SGHRS and CDR2 YFSETQ come from the germline V gene. The CDR3 is made up of 16 amino acids. The CDR3 nucleotides read TGCGCCAGCAGCTTTACCGGGGGGGCTGGGGCCAACGTCCTGACTTTC. It is translated as CASSFTGGAGANVLTF.

This chain connects TRBV15 to TRBJ1-2; D not resolved. From germline, CDR1 is LNHNV and CDR2 YYDKDF (reference sequence). The CDR3 consists of 15 residues. Trimming cost V 3 bases and J 0 bases, with 11 bases left between them. The CDR3: CATSRMGSSNYGYTF. In DNA, the CDR3 is TGTGCCACCAGCAGGATGGGCAGTTCTAACTATGGCTACACCTTC.

V usage is TRBV7-2 and J usage is TRBJ2-1, with D tentatively TRBD1 (5 bases). Germline assignment: CDR1 SGHTA and CDR2 FQGNSA. The CDR3 has 14 amino acids. Trimming cost V 1 base and J 9 bases, with 13 bases left between them. DNA for the CDR3: TGTGCCAGCAGCTTAGAGGGGCAAGGGGCTGAGCAGTTCTTC. Its translation is CASSLEGQGAEQFF.

This clone appeared a single time. The DNA for the CDR3 is TGTGCCAGCAGGTCACCGGTCGGACAGGCCTATAATTCACCCCTCCACTTT. Residues: CASRSPVGQAYNSPLHF. The J gene is TRBJ1-6, the V gene TRBV7-8; 7 positions agree with TRBD1. The germline gives CDR1 SGHVS, CDR2 FQNEAQ. The CDR3 has 17 residues. Losses at the gene ends were 6 bases for V and 2 bases for J; bases not matched to a gene: 10.

J is TRBJ2-7 and V is TRBV5-6, with 11 nucleotides matching TRBD2. Germline V CDR1 and CDR2: SGHDT, YYEEEE. CDR3 length equals 14 residues. V trimming: 2 bases; J trimming: 6 bases; junction bases outside the gene matches: 4. CDR3 sequence (DNA): TGTGCCAGCAGCTTAACCCTAGCGGGGGGCGAGCAGTACTTC. Its protein product is CASSLTLAGGEQYF.

J is TRBJ2-7 and V is TRBV11-2; 9 nucleotides match TRBD2. Germline lookup yields CDR1 SGHAT and CDR2 FQNNGV. Germline trimming cut 5 bases from V and 0 bases from J; bases unmatched to any gene: 5. This CDR3 spans 15 amino acids. The CDR3 protein is CASSPSGADSYEQYF. DNA for the CDR3: TGTGCCAGCAGCCCTAGCGGGGCTGACTCCTACGAGCAGTACTTC.

The rearrangement uses TRBV19 and TRBJ2-7; D is perhaps TRBD2 (7 bases). Germline lookup yields CDR1 LNHDA and CDR2 SQIVND (reference sequence). The CDR3 covers 13 residues. Trimming pared 3 bases from V and 7 bases from J, leaving 13 bases between. The CDR3 loop reads CASSIDGGQEQYF. Here the CDR3 DNA reads TGTGCCAGTAGTATTGACGGGGGGCAAGAGCAGTACTTC.

This chain joins TRBV4-1 and TRBJ2-1; possibly TRBD2 for D (5 bases). The germline V gene encodes CDR1 MGHRA and CDR2 YSYEKL. The CDR3 consists of 14 residues. Trimming removed 0 bases from V and 9 bases from J, with 12 bases in between. The CDR3 DNA is TGCGCCAGCAGCCAAGAAGGTAGTAGCGTTGAGCAGTTCTTC. This gives the protein CASSQEGSSVEQFF.

The chain recombines TRBV2 with TRBJ1-1; maybe TRBD1 (5 bases). Deletions cut 3 bases from V and 1 base from J, with 12 bases between. This CDR3 region has 15 residues. Germline V gene lookup returns CDR1 SNHLY and CDR2 FYNNEI. CDR3 sequence: CASSEVDGGNTEAFF. CDR3 sequence (DNA): TGTGCCAGCAGTGAGGTGGACGGGGGGAACACTGAAGCTTTCTTT. The whole variable domain, filled in from reference TRBV2 and TRBJ1-1, reads EPEVTQTPSHQVTQMGQEVILRCVPISNHLYFYWYRQILGQKVEFLVSFYNNEISEKSEIFDDQFSVERPDGSNFTLKIRSTKLEDSAMYFCASSEVDGGNTEAFFGQGTRLTVV.

This clone has just one count. V usage is TRBV15 and J usage is TRBJ2-5; 7 nucleotides line up with TRBD1. Germline trimming cut 3 bases from V and 1 base from J; bases unmatched to any gene: 8. There are 16 residues in the CDR3. Germline V gene sequence: CDR1 LNHNV, CDR2 YYDKDF (reference sequence). The CDR3 DNA sequence: TGTGCCACCAGCAGCGGGCGGACAGGCTCCCAAGAGACCCAGTACTTC. It yields the protein CATSSGRTGSQETQYF.

This chain links TRBV6-5 with TRBJ1-6; no reliable D call. Germline loops: CDR1 MNHEY, CDR2 SVGAGI. Trimming left V 2 bases short and J 6 bases short, with 14 bases between. This CDR3 region has 16 residues. The CDR3 protein is CASSYAQAESNSPLHF. For the CDR3, the DNA is TGTGCCAGCAGTTACGCGCAGGCAGAGAGTAATTCACCCCTCCACTTT.

The chain uses TRBV5-6 and TRBJ1-2, with TRBD1 identical over 7 bases. The trim removed 3 bases at V and 0 bases at J, leaving 5 bases unmatched. CDR1 and CDR2 (germline): SGHDT, YYEEEE. This CDR3 is 15 amino acids long. The CDR3 loop is CASSSGQLTNYGYTF. The CDR3 DNA sequence: TGTGCCAGCAGCTCGGGACAGCTCACTAACTATGGCTACACCTTC.

The chain employs TRBV7-6 and TRBJ1-5; D is undetermined. Germline CDR1 SGHVS, CDR2 FNYEAQ. This CDR3 contains 13 residues. Trimming took 1 base from V and 5 from J, leaving 6 bases between them. CDR3: CASSLGADQPQHF. DNA for the CDR3: TGTGCCAGCAGCTTAGGAGCGGATCAGCCCCAGCATTTT. Full variable domain (missing parts from reference TRBV7-6 and TRBJ1-5): GAGVSQSPRYKVTKRGQDVALRCDPISGHVSLYWYRQALGQGPEFLTYFNYEAQQDKSGLPNDRFSAERPEGSISTLTIQRTEQRDSAMYRCASSLGADQPQHFGDGTRLSIL.

V and J are TRBV29-1 and TRBJ2-5; TRBD2 matches 7 bases. CDR1 and CDR2 from the germline V gene are SQVTM and ANQGSEA. The CDR3 loop spans 14 amino acids. V was pared by 2 bases and J by 7 bases, with 10 bases of the junction left unmatched. The CDR3 is CSVEQLDRGGTQYF. CDR3 nucleotides: TGCAGCGTTGAACAACTTGACCGCGGGGGGACCCAGTACTTC.

In regard to this clone: The junction and the germline gene differ at one end; a read error may be behind it. The chain is built from TRBV7-7 and TRBJ1-4; D is unresolved. The germline V gene encodes CDR1 SSHAT and CDR2 FNYEAQ (reference sequence). This CDR3 has 15 residues. Here the CDR3 DNA reads TGTGCTAGCAGCCCGATGAGGGTAACTAATGAAAAACTGTTTTTT. This translates into CASSPMRVTNEKLFF.

The chain links TRBV19 to TRBJ2-7, with 7 bases fitting TRBD1. V lost 5 bases to trimming and J lost 4 bases; unmatched junction nucleotides: 8. The germline V gene encodes CDR1 LNHDA and CDR2 SQIVND (reference sequence). CDR3 length: 14 amino acids. The CDR3 region is CASSAAGTAYEQYF. As DNA, the CDR3 is TGTGCCAGTAGTGCCGCCGGGACAGCTTACGAGCAGTACTTC.

The chain links TRBV4-2 to TRBJ1-5; maybe TRBD1 (5 bases). Germline V lookup: CDR1 LGHNA, CDR2 YNFKEQ. V lost 5 bases and J lost 3, with 8 bases in between. CDR3 length equals 13 residues. The CDR3 loop is CASSVGVNQPQHF. The CDR3 DNA reads TGTGCCAGCAGCGTAGGGGTCAATCAGCCCCAGCATTTT.